Each of the 21 T cell receptor beta chains below was sequenced from the same sample in a study of early T cells in non-severe SARS-CoV-2 infection. TCRdb ran MiXCR on the 5' RACE reads and lists one entry per CDR3 protein. The table includes around 80,000 distinct CDR3 sequences, about 12% detected once. The sample taken for sequencing was whole blood. The receptors derive from an adult who was a healthcare worker with PCR-confirmed SARS-CoV-2 infection or an uninfected control (not recorded which).

This clonotype is a singleton in its sample. V gene TRBV10-3 combines with J gene TRBJ2-7; 11 bases are shared with TRBD1. V dropped 2 bases and J dropped 7; count of bases not matched to a gene: 4. In germline, CDR1 is ENHRY, CDR2 SYGVKD. The CDR3 spans 14 residues. CDR3 amino acids: CAISEGQGAWEQYF. In nucleotides, the CDR3 is TGTGCCATCAGTGAGGGACAGGGGGCTTGGGAGCAGTACTTC.

This clonotype came up a few times. The gene calls are TRBV7-2 and TRBJ2-3; D unresolved. CDR1 and CDR2 from the germline V gene are SGHTA and FQGNSA. The CDR3 has 13 residues. V was trimmed by 2 bases and J by 6 bases, leaving 9 bases between them. As DNA, the CDR3 is TGTGCCAGCAGCTTACGGGCTTTGGATACGCAGTATTTT. Amino acids: CASSLRALDTQYF.

This clonotype was detected only a few times. The chain carries TRBV11-3 and TRBJ2-1; 13 bases are a match to TRBD2. V was clipped by 3 bases and J by 6 bases; unmatched bases: 2. CDR3 length: 15 residues. Germline V CDR1 and CDR2: SGHNT, YENEEA. DNA for the CDR3: TGTGCCAGCAGCTTTGGACTAGCGGGAGTCAATGAGCAGTTCTTC. Its protein is CASSFGLAGVNEQFF.

The V call is TRBV30, the J call TRBJ2-7; the match to TRBD1 covers 8 bases. The CDR3 sequence is 13 residues long. With 1 base clipped from V and 6 bases from J, the junction kept 5 bases outside the gene matches. Per germline, CDR1 GTSNPN and CDR2 SVGIG (reference sequence). CDR3 in DNA: TGTGCCTGGAGTGCCAACAGGGGGTTCGAGCAGTACTTC. Translating gives CAWSANRGFEQYF.

This clonotype was counted a few times. V usage is TRBV18 and J usage is TRBJ2-1; TRBD1 matches at 12 bases. Germline lookup yields CDR1 KGHSH and CDR2 LQKENI. The CDR3 has 14 amino acids. The trim removed 4 bases at V and 8 bases at J, leaving 3 bases unmatched. CDR3 sequence (DNA): TGTGCCAGCTCACAAGGGACAGGGGGCGATGAGCAGTTCTTC. This gives the protein CASSQGTGGDEQFF.

The CDR3 coding sequence is TGTGCCAGCAGGCTACTCCAGGGGGCGGGCTATGGCTACACCTTC. Amino acids: CASRLLQGAGYGYTF. The V gene is TRBV5-6, the J gene TRBJ1-2; 8 nucleotides agree with TRBD1. This CDR3 is 15 amino acids long. Germline V CDR1 and CDR2: SGHDT, YYEEEE. Unmatched junction bases numbered 10, after V lost 5 bases and J lost 4 bases. Looking up the rest from reference TRBV5-6 and TRBJ1-2 gives the full variable domain: DAGVTQSPTHLIKTRGQQVTLRCSPKSGHDTVSWYQQALGQGPQFIFQYYEEEERQRGNFPDRFSGHQFPNYSSELNVNALLLGDSALYLCASRLLQGAGYGYTFGSGTRLTVV.

The genes are TRBV6-5 and TRBJ2-3; D is uncertain. The CDR3 loop spans 15 amino acids. Germline V gives CDR1 MNHEY, CDR2 SVGAGI. V gave up 2 bases and J gave up 4 bases, with 13 bases separating them. The CDR3 sequence is CASSYQPSTPDTQYF. The CDR3, as DNA: TGTGCCAGCAGTTACCAGCCCTCAACGCCAGATACGCAGTATTTT.

V is TRBV9 and J is TRBJ2-7, with TRBD1 matching over 8 bases. With 0 bases clipped from V and 4 bases from J, the junction kept 3 bases outside the gene matches. Looked up from germline, CDR1 is SGDLS and CDR2 is YYNGEE. CDR3 length: 14 residues. The CDR3 loop is CASSVGTGLYEQYF. CDR3 nucleotides: TGTGCCAGCAGCGTAGGGACAGGGCTTTACGAGCAGTACTTC.

This clonotype occurred a few times. The gene calls are TRBV5-1 and TRBJ2-7, with TRBD2 identical over 10 bases. The germline gives CDR1 SGHRS, CDR2 YFSETQ. The junction had 6 bases not matched to a gene; V was cut back by 4 bases and J by 2 bases. The CDR3 loop spans 15 amino acids. CDR3 coding DNA: TGCGCCAGCAGCGGCGCCGGACTAGCGGCCTACGAGCAGTACTTC. It yields the protein CASSGAGLAAYEQYF.

This clonotype was picked up a small number of times. V usage is TRBV2 and J usage is TRBJ2-3; either TRBD1 or TRBD2 may supply D (5 bases each). Trimming shortened V by 9 bases and J by 1 base, and 14 bases separated the two germline ends. The CDR3 runs 14 residues. Germline V CDR1 and CDR2: SNHLY, FYNNEI. The CDR3 DNA sequence: TGTGCCAGTACTAGTTGGGGCCGCACAGATACGCAGTATTTT. Translated, it gives CASTSWGRTDTQYF.

The rearrangement joins TRBV3-1 to TRBJ2-7; 8 nucleotides agree with TRBD2. The germline CDR1 and CDR2 sequences are LGHDT and YNNKEL (reference sequence). The CDR3 is made up of 14 amino acids. V gave up 1 base and J gave up 4 bases; unmatched junction bases: 3. The CDR3 nucleotides are TGTGCCAGCAGCCAAGGGACTAGCAGGTACGAGCAGTACTTC. It is translated as CASSQGTSRYEQYF.

The V call is TRBV6-6, the J call TRBJ1-4; weak D call: TRBD1 (5 bases). Germline V gives CDR1 MNHNY, CDR2 SVGAGI (reference sequence). The CDR3 contains 15 residues. Trimming removed 0 bases at V and 6 bases at J, with 11 bases between. This chain's CDR3 is CASSYSGQGHEKLFF. CDR3 in DNA: TGTGCCAGCAGTTACTCCGGGCAGGGTCATGAAAAACTGTTTTTT.

This clonotype was seen a handful of times. V usage is TRBV6-6 and J usage is TRBJ2-1; 7 bases fit TRBD1. The germline V gene has CDR1 MNHNY and CDR2 SVGAGI (reference sequence). V was clipped by 4 bases and J by 7 bases; unmatched bases: 10. This CDR3 is built from 15 residues. The CDR3 region has the DNA TGTGCCAGCAGTTCCCTAGGGACAGTTTTAAATGAGCAGTTCTTC. Translating it yields CASSSLGTVLNEQFF.

V usage is TRBV7-2 and J usage is TRBJ2-7, with D uncertain. This CDR3 has 14 residues. Germline assignment: CDR1 SGHTA and CDR2 FQGNSA. The V end lost 2 bases, the J end lost 6 bases, and 14 bases lay between the germline ends. The chain's CDR3 is CASSLTGPQGEQYF. The CDR3 nucleotides read TGTGCCAGCAGCTTAACTGGCCCGCAAGGCGAGCAGTACTTC.

This clonotype was seen more than once but under ten times. The chain uses TRBV6-2 or TRBV6-3 and TRBJ2-1, with 10 bases lining up with TRBD2. With V trimmed by 8 bases and J by 6 bases, 4 bases remained unmatched. The germline V gene has CDR1 MNHEY and CDR2 SVGEGT. This CDR3 is built from 13 residues. The CDR3 sequence is CASLVAGGNEQFF. The CDR3 nucleotides are TGTGCCAGCTTAGTAGCGGGAGGCAATGAGCAGTTCTTC.

This clonotype has a handful of counts. The chain employs TRBV12-3 or TRBV12-4 and TRBJ2-2; D call uncertain. The V and J ends lost 5 bases and 1 base respectively, with 8 bases between them. The CDR3 is 14 residues long. The CDR3 loop is CASSRNLNTGELFF. CDR3 DNA sequence: TGTGCCAGCAGTCGAAACTTGAACACCGGGGAGCTGTTTTTT.

The rearrangement uses TRBV7-2 and TRBJ2-5; no definite D call. Trimming took 3 bases from V and 5 from J, leaving 13 bases between them. Germline V gene sequence: CDR1 SGHTA, CDR2 FQGNSA. The CDR3 covers 14 residues. The CDR3 DNA reads as TGTGCCAGCAGCTTCGGGCCTTTTGAGGAGACCCAGTACTTC. Translating gives CASSFGPFEETQYF.

This clonotype was counted at least ten times. The chain recombines TRBV9 with TRBJ1-5, with D tentatively TRBD1 (5 bases). V dropped 4 bases and J dropped 3 bases, with 14 bases sitting between them. This CDR3 is built from 15 residues. Germline V gene sequence: CDR1 SGDLS, CDR2 YYNGEE. The chain's CDR3 is CASSSRVGDNQPQHF. The CDR3 bases are TGTGCCAGCAGCTCCCGTGTAGGGGACAATCAGCCCCAGCATTTT. The full variable domain, in which reference TRBV9 and TRBJ1-5 provide the parts outside the CDR3, is DSGVTQTPKHLITATGQRVTLRCSPRSGDLSVYWYQQSLDQGLQFLIQYYNGEERAKGNILERFSAQQFPDLHSELNLSSLELGDSALYFCASSSRVGDNQPQHFGDGTRLSIL.

Many counts were recorded for this clonotype. This sequence joins TRBV30 and TRBJ2-3; D is possibly TRBD1 (6 bases). The CDR3 consists of 13 residues. Germline values: CDR1 GTSNPN, CDR2 SVGIG (reference sequence). Trimming removed 4 bases from V and 5 bases from J, with 13 bases in between. This CDR3 reads CAWTGVSRDTQYF. The CDR3 nucleotides read TGTGCCTGGACAGGGGTGTCGAGAGATACGCAGTATTTT. The variable domain in full, with the rest retrieved from reference TRBV30 and TRBJ2-3, is SQTIHQWPATLVQPVGSPLSLECTVEGTSNPNLYWYRQAAGRGLQLLFYSVGIGQISSEVPQNLSASRPQDRQFILSSKKLLLSDSGFYLCAWTGVSRDTQYFGPGTRLTVL.

This clonotype appeared a few times. The V call is TRBV10-3, the J call TRBJ1-5, with D tentatively TRBD1 (5 bases). The V and J ends lost 2 bases and 2 bases respectively, with 10 bases between them. This CDR3 has 15 amino acids. Germline V gene sequence: CDR1 ENHRY, CDR2 SYGVKD. In DNA, the CDR3 is TGTGCCATCAGTGAGGTCCAGGGAGGCAATCAGCCCCAGCATTTT. Residues: CAISEVQGGNQPQHF.

J is TRBJ2-7 and V is TRBV7-8, with unresolved D. Trimming took off 3 bases at V and 11 bases at J, with 11 bases between the two ends. The CDR3 has 11 amino acids. CDR1 and CDR2 from the germline V gene are SGHVS and FQNEAQ. CDR3 protein: CASSLGSVEYF. Written as DNA, the CDR3 is TGTGCCAGCAGCTTGGGCAGCGTGGAGTACTTC.